These T cell receptor beta chains were read from a single sample in a study of Graves' ophthalmopathy and Graves' hyperthyroidism. TCRdb re-derived calls from the multiplex PCR reads in MiXCR, one entry per CDR3 protein. The table has 1 million to 1.3 million distinct CDR3 sequences, roughly 35% seen once; the top ten hold approximately 10%. Sequencing was performed on peripheral blood or thyroid tissue (not recorded which). The receptors were gathered from an adult man with Graves' hyperthyroidism. The CDR3 runs from the conserved cysteine through the conserved F or W. The D gene is left open where the match is weak. Some rows mark clone size as missing; the rest say once, few, many or name a class of expanded clone.

clone_size	j_call	d_call	v_call	cdr3_nt	cdr3_aa
once	TRBJ1-1	NA	TRBV29-1	TGCAGCGTTGGGGAAAGTTCCACTGAAGCTTTCTTT	CSVGESSTEAFF
many	TRBJ2-7	TRBD1	TRBV5-8	TGTGCCAGCAGCGTAACGACAGGGGGCTTCTACGAGCAGTACTTC	CASSVTTGGFYEQYF
many	TRBJ2-5	TRBD1	TRBV24-1	TGTGCCACCAGTGATTTGCGGGACAGGGGGATTGAGACCCAGTACTTC	CATSDLRDRGIETQYF
many	TRBJ1-5	NA	TRBV9	TGTGCCAGCAGCGTAGGGGTTAATCAGCCCCAGCATTTT	CASSVGVNQPQHF
many	TRBJ1-5	TRBD1	TRBV20-1	TGCAGTGCAAGGACAGGAGGCTCTAGCAATCAGCCCCAGCATTTT	CSARTGGSSNQPQHF
many	TRBJ1-4	NA	TRBV20-1	TGCAGTGCTAGAGTCACCCCGGATCGAAAACTGTTTTTT	CSARVTPDRKLFF
many	TRBJ1-3	TRBD1	TRBV25-1	TGTGCCAGCAGCTACAGGGGGATTGGAAACACCATATATTTT	CASSYRGIGNTIYF
NA	TRBJ2-5	TRBD1	TRBV10-3	TGTGCCATCAGCACCGGGACAGCCCCAAGTGAGACCCAGTACTTC	CAISTGTAPSETQYF
NA	TRBJ2-5	NA	TRBV20-1	TGCAGTGCTAGAGCCCCCGAGGCCGGCTCGGAGACCCAGTACTTC	CSARAPEAGSETQYF
NA	TRBJ1-1	NA	TRBV3-1	TGTGCCAGCAGCCAACACAATAATTGGACATGTAACACTGAAGCTTTCTTT	CASSQHNNWTCNTEAFF
few	TRBJ1-5	NA	TRBV25-1	TGTGCCAGCAGTGAGCATGCCGCGGGGCAGCCCCAGCATTTT	CASSEHAAGQPQHF
NA	TRBJ2-5	NA	TRBV7-9	TGTGCCAGCAGCTTAGCGGCGGGCCTAGGCCAAGAGACCCAGTACTTC	CASSLAAGLGQETQYF
NA	TRBJ1-1	NA	TRBV5-1	TGCGCCAGCAGTCGCACCCCAGGAGGCTTAAGGATTACTGAAGCTTTCTTT	CASSRTPGGLRITEAFF
once	TRBJ2-6	NA	TRBV12-3/TRBV12-4	TGTGCCAGCATTGCTAGCGCGAGAGGGCTTGGGGCCAACGTCCTGACTTTC	CASIASARGLGANVLTF
many	TRBJ2-7	TRBD2	TRBV5-5	TGTGCCAGCAGCCTAGGGACTAGGGAGCAGTACTTC	CASSLGTREQYF
NA	TRBJ2-2	TRBD1	TRBV20-1	TGCAGTGCTAGCCACCCCGGGACAGGGAACACCGGGGAGCTGTTTTTT	CSASHPGTGNTGELFF
many	TRBJ2-7	NA	TRBV20-1	TGCAGTGCTAGAGTCGACCGAGTTGCCGAGCAGTACTTC	CSARVDRVAEQYF
many	TRBJ2-2	TRBD2	TRBV19	TGTGCCAGTAGGCGGCTAGCGGGATCAAACACCGGGGAGCTGTTTTTT	CASRRLAGSNTGELFF
NA	TRBJ2-2	NA	TRBV14	TGTGCCAGCAGCCAAGAACGACAGCACGGGGAGCTGTTTTTT	CASSQERQHGELFF
many	TRBJ2-7	NA	TRBV20-1	TGCAGTGCAGGACCTTCGTGGAGCTACGAGCAGTACTTC	CSAGPSWSYEQYF
NA	TRBJ1-4	TRBD1	TRBV7-6	TGTGCCAGCAGCTTAGAATCGAGGACAGGGAGGAAGAAGGATGAAAAACTGTTTTTT	CASSLESRTGRKKDEKLFF
NA	TRBJ1-1	NA	TRBV11-2	TGTGCCAGCAGCTTAGGTGGGCCTCAAGCTTTCTTT	CASSLGGPQAFF
NA	TRBJ1-2	TRBD1	TRBV19	TGTGCCAGTAGTACACAGGGGTTGTCGGGCTACACCTTC	CASSTQGLSGYTF
NA	TRBJ1-4	NA	TRBV30	TGTGCCTGCCGCGGGGGTAATGAAAAACTGTTTTTT	CACRGGNEKLFF
many	TRBJ2-7	TRBD1	TRBV5-1	TGCGCCAGCAGGGGACAGGGGTTCGACGAGCAGTACTTC	CASRGQGFDEQYF
NA	TRBJ1-6	NA	TRBV4-3	TGCGCCAGCAGGCACTTGGGCAGAACAGGGTACCCTGAGAATTCACCCCTCCACTTT	CASRHLGRTGYPENSPLHF
many	TRBJ2-7	NA	TRBV29-1	TGCAGCGTTTACGGGGTTCTGCGGGAGCAGTACTTC	CSVYGVLREQYF
many	TRBJ2-2	NA	TRBV20-1	TGCAGTGTTTGGGGTATTACCGGGGAGCTGTTTTTT	CSVWGITGELFF
many	TRBJ2-5	NA	TRBV29-1	TGCAGCGTTGCGTCCGCTTGGGAGACCCAGTACTTC	CSVASAWETQYF
many	TRBJ2-7	TRBD1	TRBV10-3	TGTGCCATCCTGGGCCCGGGACAGTCGAATTCCTACGAGCAGTACTTC	CAILGPGQSNSYEQYF
NA	TRBJ2-5	TRBD2	TRBV12-3/TRBV12-4	TGTGCCAGCAGTTTAGAGTGGAGCGGGGACCAAGAGACCCAGTACTTC	CASSLEWSGDQETQYF
NA	TRBJ2-7	TRBD2	TRBV5-1	TGTGCCAGCGCAGATGGGAAGCGGGAGTTCGAGCAGTACTTC	CASADGKREFEQYF
NA	TRBJ2-5	TRBD1	TRBV28	TGTGCCAGCAGCGAGGACAGGGGCTGGGAGACCCAGTACTTC	CASSEDRGWETQYF
NA	TRBJ2-7	NA	TRBV25-1	TGTGCCAGCAGGGGTGAGGGGTACGCCTACGAGCAGTACTTC	CASRGEGYAYEQYF
many	TRBJ2-7	NA	TRBV29-1	TGCAGCGTTGGACCCAGATCCCCCCCGGGTTACGAGCAGTACTTC	CSVGPRSPPGYEQYF
NA	TRBJ1-2	NA	TRBV2	TGTGCCAGCAGTGTAAGAGTGAAGGGTTATGGCTACACCTTC	CASSVRVKGYGYTF
once	TRBJ1-4	NA	TRBV7-9	TGTGCTAGCAGCTTAGCGGGTTCGGGTCGTGAAAAACTGTTTTTT	CASSLAGSGREKLFF
NA	TRBJ2-5	TRBD2	TRBV29-1	TGCAGCGTCAGACTAGCGGGGGTACAAGAGACCCAGTACTTC	CSVRLAGVQETQYF
many	TRBJ1-6	TRBD1	TRBV20-1	TGCAGTGCTAGACCCCGGACAGGTCAAAGTAATTCACCCCTCCACTTT	CSARPRTGQSNSPLHF
NA	TRBJ1-5	TRBD1	TRBV6-1	TGTGCCAGCAGTGTTTGGACAGGGGGCGCGGATCAGCCCCAGCATTTT	CASSVWTGGADQPQHF
NA	TRBJ2-7	TRBD2	TRBV10-3	TGTGCCATCAGGGAAAGACTAGCGGGAGTGTTCGAGCAGTACTTC	CAIRERLAGVFEQYF
many	TRBJ2-6	TRBD1	TRBV6-5	TGTGCCAGCAGTTTACAGGGGGCTTCTGGGGCCAACGTCCTGACTTTC	CASSLQGASGANVLTF
many	TRBJ1-5	NA	TRBV19	TGTGCCAGTAGGGAGATGGGGAGCAATCAGCCCCAGCATTTT	CASREMGSNQPQHF
once	TRBJ2-2	TRBD2	TRBV19	TGTGCCAGTAGTATAGACCTAGCGGGGACCAACACCGGGGAGCTGTTTTTT	CASSIDLAGTNTGELFF
many	TRBJ1-1	TRBD1	TRBV30	TGTGCCTGGAGCGCCGACAGGGGCACTGAAGCTTTCTTT	CAWSADRGTEAFF
NA	TRBJ1-4	NA	TRBV6-5	TGTGCCAGCAGTCCGGCGGGGGGCCGTGAAAAACTGTTTTTT	CASSPAGGREKLFF
many	TRBJ2-7	NA	TRBV7-8	TGTGCCAGCAGCTTAGATCGGGTTGTAGGGGCATTGGACGAGCAGTACTTC	CASSLDRVVGALDEQYF
many	TRBJ2-5	TRBD2	TRBV12-3/TRBV12-4	TGTGCCAGCAGATCGGGACTAGCGGGGGAGACCCAGTACTTC	CASRSGLAGETQYF